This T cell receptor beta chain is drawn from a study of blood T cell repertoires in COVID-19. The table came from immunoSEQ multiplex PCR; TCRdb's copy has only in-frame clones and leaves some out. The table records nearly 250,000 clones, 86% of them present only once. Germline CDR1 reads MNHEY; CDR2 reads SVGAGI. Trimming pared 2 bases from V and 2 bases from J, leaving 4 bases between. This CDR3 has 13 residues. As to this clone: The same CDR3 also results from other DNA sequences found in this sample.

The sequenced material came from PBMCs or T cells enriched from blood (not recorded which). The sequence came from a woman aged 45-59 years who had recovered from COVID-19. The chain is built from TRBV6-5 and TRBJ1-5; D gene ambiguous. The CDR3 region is CASSYRGNQPQHF. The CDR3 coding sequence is TGTGCCAGCAGTTACCGAGGCAATCAGCCCCAGCATTTT.